These 10 T cell receptor beta chains came from one sample sequenced in a study of T-cell memory formation after mild COVID-19. One entry per CDR3 protein, called by TCRdb with MiXCR from the 5' RACE reads. The table lists 250,000 to 350,000 distinct CDR3 sequences, approximately 16% of them singletons. The material sequenced was PBMCs or a T cell subset sorted from them (not recorded which). Receptors originate from a man between 18 and 35 years old who had mild COVID-19 (a few samples of this study predate the infection). Cell type and time point are not known.

This clonotype was seen a handful of times. The chain has TRBV7-3 and TRBJ2-3; unclear D gene. The V gene's germline CDR1 is SGHTA and CDR2 FQGTGA. The CDR3 is made up of 15 amino acids. Between the trimmed V and J ends, which lost 1 base and 0 bases, there was a span of 8 bases. The CDR3 is CASSLIGTSTDTQYF. The CDR3 region has the DNA TGTGCCAGCAGCTTAATCGGCACCAGCACAGATACGCAGTATTTT.

The rearrangement joins TRBV4-1 to TRBJ1-5; no firm D call. The CDR3 spans 15 residues. The germline V gene has CDR1 MGHRA and CDR2 YSYEKL. Trimming took off 2 bases at V and 3 bases at J, with 11 bases between the two ends. CDR3 bases: TGCGCCAGCAGCCAATACCGAGGAATCAATCAGCCCCAGCATTTT. It translates to CASSQYRGINQPQHF.

The V gene is TRBV6-5, the J gene TRBJ2-3, with D maybe TRBD2 (5 bases). V lost 4 bases, J lost 7 bases, and 15 bases lay in between. The V gene's germline CDR1 is MNHEY and CDR2 SVGAGI. This CDR3 spans 14 amino acids. The CDR3: CASSSPSRGNTQYF. CDR3 DNA sequence: TGTGCCAGCAGTTCCCCGTCACGGGGAAATACGCAGTATTTT.

This chain's CDR3 is CASSPFSGTDTQYF. For the CDR3, the DNA is TGTGCCAGCAGTCCCTTTTCTGGCACAGATACGCAGTATTTT. The rearrangement links TRBV7-2 to TRBJ2-3; D remains ambiguous. With 6 bases removed from V and 1 base from J, the gap between germline ends came to 11 bases. From germline, CDR1 is SGHTA and CDR2 FQGNSA. The CDR3 loop spans 14 amino acids.

This clonotype appeared many times. The rearrangement uses TRBV28 and TRBJ2-7; no definite D call. The germline CDR1 and CDR2 sequences are MDHEN and SYDVKM. The CDR3 runs 14 residues. The V gene lost 5 bases and the J gene lost 0 bases, with 11 bases spanning the gap. Here the CDR3 reads CASSPYTFSYEQYF. In DNA form, the CDR3 reads TGTGCCAGCAGTCCGTACACTTTCTCCTACGAGCAGTACTTC.

The chain has TRBV5-1 and TRBJ2-5; 7 bases agree with TRBD2. The CDR3 is 18 residues long. After removal of 0 bases from V and 5 bases from J, the junction contained 16 bases not matched to a gene. CDR1 and CDR2 (germline): SGHRS, YFSETQ. DNA of the CDR3: TGCGCCAGCAGCTTGGCCCCCCAGTCTAGCGGTGAGGGGGAGACCCAGTACTTC. It codes for CASSLAPQSSGEGETQYF.

The gene calls are TRBV29-1 and TRBJ2-3; D possibly matches TRBD1 or TRBD2 (5 bases each). This CDR3 contains 12 residues. Germline CDR1 is SQVTM and CDR2 is ANQGSEA. The germline V and J ends were trimmed by 4 bases and 3 bases, with 8 bases remaining between them. The CDR3 sequence is CSVAGTTDTQYF. Written as DNA, the CDR3 is TGCAGCGTTGCGGGGACGACAGATACGCAGTATTTT.

The chain joins TRBV7-2 to TRBJ2-7; TRBD2 matches 10 bases. The CDR3 runs 14 residues. Germline CDR1 is SGHTA and CDR2 is FQGNSA. The V segment lost 5 bases and the J segment 5 bases; nucleotides outside the gene matches: 6. In DNA form, the CDR3 reads TGTGCCAGCAGCCACGTACTAGCGGGGAACGAGCAGTACGTC. Encoded protein: CASSHVLAGNEQYV.

This clonotype has only a few counts. The chain employs TRBV20-1 and TRBJ2-1; TRBD2 might be the D (6 bases). V lost 7 bases and J 4 bases, leaving 14 bases between the germline ends. There are 13 residues in the CDR3. Looked up from germline, CDR1 is DFQATT and CDR2 is SNEGSKA (reference sequence). DNA of the CDR3: TGCAGTGATTGCCGGGGGAGGTACAATGAGCAGTTCTTC. It translates to CSDCRGRYNEQFF.

CDR3 sequence reads: CASSQEGRYGYTF. The CDR3 nucleotides are TGTGCCAGCAGTCAAGAAGGTAGATATGGCTACACCTTC. The V gene is TRBV9, the J gene TRBJ1-2, with unresolved D. The CDR3 totals 13 residues. Looked up from germline, CDR1 is SGDLS and CDR2 is YYNGEE. V was clipped by 5 bases and J by 5 bases, with 13 bases between them.